The clone carrying this T cell receptor (beta chain) has just one count. The length of the CDR3 is 15 residues. CDR1 is SGHNT, CDR2 YYREEE, per germline (reference sequence). Deletions cut 1 base from V and 0 bases from J, with 8 bases between. This record belongs to a study of blood T cell repertoires in COVID-19. Looking at the study overall: From the United States, Italy and Spain came samples of acute and convalescent COVID-19. The analysed material was cDNA or gDNA that came from T cells, B-cell-depleted T cells, or PBMCs.

Original handling: Reference gene primer amplification gave nucleated cell count estimates. TCRdb keeps only in-frame clones here, not all; method: immunoSEQ multiplex PCR. V and J calls and clone size are copied from that table; D and trimming were computed from the DNA. The sample consists of some 96,000 clones, 86% of them appearing once. The TCR sequence derives from an elderly man with acute or convalescent COVID-19. Sequences were obtained from peripheral blood. This chain connects TRBV5-4 to TRBJ2-1, with D perhaps matching TRBD2 (6 bases). CDR3 coding DNA: TGTGCCAGCAGCTTGAATAGCGGCTCCTACAATGAGCAGTTCTTC. Its translation is CASSLNSGSYNEQFF. Supplemented by reference TRBV5-4 and TRBJ2-1, the full variable domain reads ETGVTQSPTHLIKTRGQQVTLRCSSQSGHNTVSWYQQALGQGPQFIFQYYREEENGRGNFPPRFSGLQFPNYSSELNVNALELDDSALYLCASSLNSGSYNEQFFGPGTRLTVL.